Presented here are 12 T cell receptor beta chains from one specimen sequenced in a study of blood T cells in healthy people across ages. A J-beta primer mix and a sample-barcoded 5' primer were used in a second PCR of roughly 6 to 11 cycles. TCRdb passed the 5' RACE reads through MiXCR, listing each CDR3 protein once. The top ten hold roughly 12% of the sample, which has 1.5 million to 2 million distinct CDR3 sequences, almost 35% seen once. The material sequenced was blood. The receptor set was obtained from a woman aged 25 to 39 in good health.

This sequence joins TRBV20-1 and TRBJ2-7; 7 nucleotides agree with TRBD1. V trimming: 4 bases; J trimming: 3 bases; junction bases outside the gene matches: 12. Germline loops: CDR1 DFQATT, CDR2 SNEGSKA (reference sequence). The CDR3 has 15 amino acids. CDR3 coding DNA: TGCAGTGCTACCGGGTTGGGGACAGAATACTACGAGCAGTACTTC. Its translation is CSATGLGTEYYEQYF.

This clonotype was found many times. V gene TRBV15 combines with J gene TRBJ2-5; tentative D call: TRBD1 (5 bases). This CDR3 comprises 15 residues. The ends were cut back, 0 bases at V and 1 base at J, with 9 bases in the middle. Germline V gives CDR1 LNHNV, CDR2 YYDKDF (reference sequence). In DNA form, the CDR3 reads TGTGCCACCAGCAGAGATAAAACAGGCCAAGAGACCCAGTACTTC. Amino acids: CATSRDKTGQETQYF.

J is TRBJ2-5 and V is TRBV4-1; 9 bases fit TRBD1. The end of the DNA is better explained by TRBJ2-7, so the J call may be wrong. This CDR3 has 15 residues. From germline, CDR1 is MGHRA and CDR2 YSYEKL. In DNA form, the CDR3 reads TGCGCCAGCAGCCACACAGGGGGCCTCTCTTCCGAGCAGTACTTC. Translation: CASSHTGGLSSEQYF.

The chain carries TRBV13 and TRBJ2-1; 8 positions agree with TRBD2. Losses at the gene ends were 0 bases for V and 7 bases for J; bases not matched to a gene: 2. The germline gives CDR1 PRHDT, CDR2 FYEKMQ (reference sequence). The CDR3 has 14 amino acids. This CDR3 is CASSLGREENEQFF. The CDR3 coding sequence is TGTGCCAGCAGCTTAGGGCGGGAGGAGAATGAGCAGTTCTTC.

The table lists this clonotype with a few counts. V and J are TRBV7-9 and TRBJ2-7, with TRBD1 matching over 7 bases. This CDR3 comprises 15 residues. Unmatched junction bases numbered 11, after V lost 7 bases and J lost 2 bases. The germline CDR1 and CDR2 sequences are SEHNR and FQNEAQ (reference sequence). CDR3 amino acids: CASNPLGQVPYEQYF. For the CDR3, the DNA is TGTGCCAGCAACCCTTTAGGACAGGTCCCCTACGAGCAGTACTTC.

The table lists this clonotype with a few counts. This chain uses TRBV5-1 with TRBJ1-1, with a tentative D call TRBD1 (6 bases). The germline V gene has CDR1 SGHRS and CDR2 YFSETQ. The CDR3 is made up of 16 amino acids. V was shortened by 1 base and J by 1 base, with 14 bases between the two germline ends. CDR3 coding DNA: TGCGCCAGCAGCTTGTGGGGGCCGGAGGAGAACACTGAAGCTTTCTTT. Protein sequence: CASSLWGPEENTEAFF.

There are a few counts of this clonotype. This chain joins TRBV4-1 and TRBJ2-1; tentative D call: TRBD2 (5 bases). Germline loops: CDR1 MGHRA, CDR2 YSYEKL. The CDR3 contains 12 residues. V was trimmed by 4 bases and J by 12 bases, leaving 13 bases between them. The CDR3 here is CASSLPGGGQFF. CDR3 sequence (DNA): TGCGCCAGCAGCCTACCAGGAGGCGGGCAGTTCTTC.

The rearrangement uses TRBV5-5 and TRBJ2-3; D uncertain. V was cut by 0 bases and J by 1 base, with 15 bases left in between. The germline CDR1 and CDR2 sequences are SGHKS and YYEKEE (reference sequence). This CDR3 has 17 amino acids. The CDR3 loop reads CASSLDPTVPGTDTQYF. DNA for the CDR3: TGTGCCAGCAGCTTGGATCCCACGGTCCCTGGCACAGATACGCAGTATTTT.

CDR3 coding DNA: TGTGCCAGCAGTCCCTCCGCCATGCCACCCGGGGAGCTGTTTTTT. As protein: CASSPSAMPPGELFF. The chain joins TRBV6-5 to TRBJ2-2; D not certain. The CDR3 runs 15 residues. The ends were cut back, 5 bases at V and 6 bases at J, with 16 bases in the middle. The V gene's germline CDR1 is MNHEY and CDR2 SVGAGI.

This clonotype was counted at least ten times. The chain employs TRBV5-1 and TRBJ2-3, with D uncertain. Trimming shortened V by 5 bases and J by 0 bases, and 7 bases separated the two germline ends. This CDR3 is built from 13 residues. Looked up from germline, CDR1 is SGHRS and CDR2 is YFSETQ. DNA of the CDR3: TGCGCCAGCAGTTTCTTTAGCACAGATACGCAGTATTTT. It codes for CASSFFSTDTQYF.

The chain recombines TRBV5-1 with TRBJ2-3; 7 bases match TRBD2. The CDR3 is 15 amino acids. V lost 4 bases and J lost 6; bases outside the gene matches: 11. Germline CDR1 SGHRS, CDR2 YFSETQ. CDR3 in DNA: TGCGCCAGCAGCCCGACTAGCAACTCCGGGGATACGCAGTATTTT. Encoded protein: CASSPTSNSGDTQYF.

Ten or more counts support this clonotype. The CDR3 reads CASSRTSGAYEQYF. As DNA, the CDR3 is TGTGCCAGCAGCAGGACTAGCGGGGCCTACGAGCAGTACTTC. The chain carries TRBV5-5 and TRBJ2-7, with 12 positions matching TRBD2. Trimming cost V 4 bases and J 2 bases; bases outside gene matches: 1. Germline CDR1 reads SGHKS; CDR2 reads YYEKEE (reference sequence). CDR3 length: 14 amino acids.